This T cell receptor beta chain was sequenced in a study of T cells after posttransplantation cyclophosphamide. This clone was recorded at least ten times. Its target is unknown. Clones were read by immunoSEQ multiplex PCR, and TCRdb kept only the in-frame ones, dropping some. The sample yields 24,000 or so clones, without any singletons. The CDR3 totals 15 residues. The V gene lost 4 bases and the J gene lost 10 bases, with 20 bases spanning the gap. Germline assignment: CDR1 SGHDN and CDR2 FVKESK. Study-wide results and limits: Later post-transplant blood repertoires were often dominated by donor CD8+ memory clones. Recipient CMV seropositivity and CMV reactivation strongly tracked TRB clonality.

The sequence was obtained from a woman in her forties or fifties in good health, CMV-negative, and a related stem cell transplant donor. The chain has TRBV14 and TRBJ2-1; perhaps TRBD1 as D (5 bases). What was sequenced was PBMCs. CDR3 protein: CASSLSLGGAQEQFF. For the CDR3, the DNA is TGTGCCAGCAGCCTTTCTCTTGGTGGGGCGCAGGAGCAGTTCTTC.